The T cell receptor (beta chain) described here comes from a study of identifying expanded T cells in peripheral blood. Study-level results: Differentially abundant clones: roughly 1.3 between replicates, about 15 at roughly 2 weeks, approximately 19 at four.

Method: immunoSEQ multiplex PCR; TCRdb's copy keeps in-frame clones and lacks some. The sample has more than 45,000 clones, over 75% seen once. Remarks on this clone: The antigen is unknown.

Healthy donors had no documented immune events, such as infections, while sampled. This receptor was taken from a person aged 18-70 years in good health. Sequences were obtained from blood.

This chain's CDR3 is CASSRQGAQGETQYF. CDR3 DNA: TGTGCCAGCAGTCGACAGGGAGCGCAGGGGGAGACCCAGTACTTC. The chain recombines TRBV6-5 with TRBJ2-5; 7 bases fit TRBD1. Per germline, CDR1 MNHEY and CDR2 SVGAGI. This CDR3 contains 15 residues. J lost 5 bases, V lost 5 bases, and 11 bases had no gene match.